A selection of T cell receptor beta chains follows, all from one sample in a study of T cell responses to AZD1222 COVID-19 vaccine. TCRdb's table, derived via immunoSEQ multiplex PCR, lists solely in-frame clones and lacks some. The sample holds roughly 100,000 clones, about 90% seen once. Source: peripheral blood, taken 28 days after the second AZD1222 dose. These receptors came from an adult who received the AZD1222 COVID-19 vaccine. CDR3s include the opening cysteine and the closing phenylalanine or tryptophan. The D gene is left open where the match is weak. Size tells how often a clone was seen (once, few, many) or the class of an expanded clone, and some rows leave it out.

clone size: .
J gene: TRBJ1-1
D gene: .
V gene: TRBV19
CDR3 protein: CASTPWTNTEAFF
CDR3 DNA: TGTGCCAGTACCCCTTGGACGAACACTGAAGCTTTCTTT

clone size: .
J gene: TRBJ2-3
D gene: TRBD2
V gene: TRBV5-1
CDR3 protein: CASSLPSGGLHARTDTQYF
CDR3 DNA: TGCGCCAGCAGCTTGCCGAGCGGGGGACTACATGCCCGCACAGATACGCAGTATTTT

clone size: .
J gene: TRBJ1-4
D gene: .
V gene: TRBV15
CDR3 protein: CATSRGQGNEKLFF
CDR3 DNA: TGTGCCACCAGCCGGGGCCAGGGAAACGAAAAACTGTTTTTT

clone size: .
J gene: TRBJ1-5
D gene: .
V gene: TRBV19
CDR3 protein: CASQDGMGAENQPQHF
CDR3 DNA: TGTGCCAGTCAAGACGGTATGGGGGCCGAAAATCAGCCCCAGCATTTT

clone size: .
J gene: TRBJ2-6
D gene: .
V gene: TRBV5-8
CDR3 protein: CASSLGWHSGANVLTF
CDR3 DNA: TGTGCCAGCAGCTTGGGATGGCACTCTGGGGCCAACGTCCTGACTTTC

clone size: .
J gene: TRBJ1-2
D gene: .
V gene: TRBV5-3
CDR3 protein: CARSLAGASCGYTF
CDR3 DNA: TGTGCCAGAAGCTTGGCGGGGGCTTCATGTGGCTACACCTTC

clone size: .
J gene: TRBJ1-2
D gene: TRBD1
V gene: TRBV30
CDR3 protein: CAQNDRGGYTF
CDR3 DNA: TGTGCCCAAAACGACAGGGGTGGCTACACCTTC

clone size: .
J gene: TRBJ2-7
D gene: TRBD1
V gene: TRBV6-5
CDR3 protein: CASKTPRTGSHEQYF
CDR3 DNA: TGTGCCAGCAAGACACCCCGGACAGGGTCCCACGAGCAGTACTTC

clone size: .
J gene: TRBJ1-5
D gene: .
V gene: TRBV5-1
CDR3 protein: CASSPLSNQPQHF
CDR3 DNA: TGCGCCAGCAGCCCCCTAAGCAATCAGCCCCAGCATTTT

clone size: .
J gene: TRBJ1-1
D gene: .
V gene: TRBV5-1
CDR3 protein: CASMLQGANTEAFF
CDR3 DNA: TGCGCCAGCATGTTACAGGGAGCGAACACTGAAGCTTTCTTT

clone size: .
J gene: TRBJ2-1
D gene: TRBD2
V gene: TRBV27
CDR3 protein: CASRLTGAASGGWSSYNEQFF
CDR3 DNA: TGTGCCAGCAGACTTACGGGAGCGGCTAGCGGGGGATGGAGCTCCTACAATGAGCAGTTCTTC

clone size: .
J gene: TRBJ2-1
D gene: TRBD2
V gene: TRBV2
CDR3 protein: CASMGLWGGYNEQFF
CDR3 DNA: TGTGCCAGCATGGGTCTGTGGGGGGGCTACAATGAGCAGTTCTTC

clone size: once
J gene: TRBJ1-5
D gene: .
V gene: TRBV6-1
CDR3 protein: CASSASGRSYSNQPQHF
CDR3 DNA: TGTGCCAGCAGTGCGTCAGGGAGATCATATAGCAATCAGCCCCAGCATTTT

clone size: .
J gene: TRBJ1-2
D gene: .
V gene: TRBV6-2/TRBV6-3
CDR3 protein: CASSALSYGYTF
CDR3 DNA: TGTGCCAGCAGTGCACTTTCTTATGGCTACACCTTC

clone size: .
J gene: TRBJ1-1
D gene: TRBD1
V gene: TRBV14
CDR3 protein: CASSQDWGQLNTEAFF
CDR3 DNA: TGTGCCAGCAGCCAAGATTGGGGACAGTTGAACACTGAAGCTTTCTTT

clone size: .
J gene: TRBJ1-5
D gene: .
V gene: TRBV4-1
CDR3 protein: CASSRWQNNQPQHF
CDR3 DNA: TGCGCCAGCAGCCGGTGGCAGAATAATCAGCCCCAGCATTTT

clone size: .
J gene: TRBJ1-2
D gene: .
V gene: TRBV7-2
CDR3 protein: CASSLELGFYGYTF
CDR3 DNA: TGTGCCAGCAGCTTAGAATTGGGGTTTTATGGCTACACCTTC

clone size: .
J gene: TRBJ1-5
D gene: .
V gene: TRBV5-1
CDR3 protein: CASSLTGIQSNQPQHF
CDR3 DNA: TGCGCCAGCAGCTTAACAGGGATACAGAGCAATCAGCCCCAGCATTTT

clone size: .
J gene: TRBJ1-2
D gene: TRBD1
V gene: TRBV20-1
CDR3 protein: CSPGVGTVYGYTF
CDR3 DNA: TGCAGTCCTGGTGTCGGGACAGTCTATGGCTACACCTTC

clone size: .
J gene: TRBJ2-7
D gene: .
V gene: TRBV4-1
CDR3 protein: CASSLRSGVSYEQYF
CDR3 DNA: TGCGCCAGCAGCCTAAGAAGTGGGGTCTCCTACGAGCAGTACTTC

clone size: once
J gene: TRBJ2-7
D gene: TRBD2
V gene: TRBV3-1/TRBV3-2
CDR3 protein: CASSLERDSYEQYF
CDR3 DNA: TGTGCCAGCAGCCTAGAGCGGGACTCCTACGAGCAGTACTTC

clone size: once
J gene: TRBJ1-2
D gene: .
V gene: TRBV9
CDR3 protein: CASSVGQYGYTF
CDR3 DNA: TGTGCCAGCAGCGTAGGGCAGTATGGCTACACCTTC

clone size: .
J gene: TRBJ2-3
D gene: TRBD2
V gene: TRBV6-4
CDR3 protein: CASSVGTSPTDTQYF
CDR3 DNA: TGTGCCAGCAGTGTCGGGACTAGCCCCACAGATACGCAGTATTTT

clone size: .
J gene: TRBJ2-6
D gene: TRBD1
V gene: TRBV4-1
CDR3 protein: CASSQAGTGGGLVGANVLTF
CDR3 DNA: TGCGCCAGCAGCCAAGCCGGGACAGGGGGCGGTCTGGTTGGGGCCAACGTCCTGACTTTC

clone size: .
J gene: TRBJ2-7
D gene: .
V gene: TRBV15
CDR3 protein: CATDTGSEQYF
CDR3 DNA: TGTGCCACCGATACAGGGTCAGAGCAGTACTTC

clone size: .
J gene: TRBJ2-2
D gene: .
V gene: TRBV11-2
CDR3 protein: CASSLRWGAGELFF
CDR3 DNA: TGTGCCAGCAGCTTAAGGTGGGGAGCCGGGGAGCTGTTTTTT

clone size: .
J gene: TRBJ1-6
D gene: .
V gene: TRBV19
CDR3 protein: CASRPLPGHENSPLHF
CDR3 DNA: TGTGCCAGTAGACCCCTCCCGGGACACGAAAATTCACCCCTCCACTTT

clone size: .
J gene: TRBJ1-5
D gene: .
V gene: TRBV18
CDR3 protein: CASSPQGQSYNQPQHF
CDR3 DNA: TGTGCCAGCTCACCCCAAGGACAGAGCTACAATCAGCCCCAGCATTTT

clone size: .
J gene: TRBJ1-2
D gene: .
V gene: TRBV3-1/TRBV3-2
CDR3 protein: CASSHWREGQYGYTF
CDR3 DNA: TGTGCCAGCAGCCATTGGCGGGAAGGACAGTATGGCTACACCTTC

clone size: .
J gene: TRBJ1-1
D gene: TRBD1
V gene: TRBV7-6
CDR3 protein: CASSPDRGWTEAFF
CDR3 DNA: TGTGCCAGCAGCCCTGACAGGGGTTGGACTGAAGCTTTCTTT

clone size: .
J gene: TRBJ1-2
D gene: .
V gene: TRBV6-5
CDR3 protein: CASSYSRDLMGGYTF
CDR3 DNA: TGTGCCAGCAGTTACTCAAGGGACCTCATGGGGGGCTACACCTTC